This T cell receptor beta chain was sequenced in a study of OX40 agonist ivuxolimab in advanced cancers. In this sample, this clone turned up once. Its antigen is unidentified. The study's findings and limits: Among expanded peripheral T cells, antigen specificity went undetermined.

In germline, CDR1 is SEHNR, CDR2 FQNEAQ (reference sequence). The CDR3 is 16 amino acids. This table comes from immunoSEQ multiplex PCR, and its TCRdb copy is limited to in-frame clones, with some not included. The sample has approximately 23,000 clones, just under 85% seen once. The TCR was taken from an adult with an advanced solid tumor such as melanoma, head and neck, liver or kidney cancer. The source material was CD4+ or CD8+ T cells sorted from blood, sampled in a trial of the OX40 agonist ivuxolimab. The J gene is TRBJ2-5, the V gene TRBV7-9; 11 bases line up with TRBD1. The J call is doubtful: the DNA matches TRBJ2-7 better. DNA for the CDR3: TGTGCCAGCAGCCCCCCAGGGGACAGGGGGTTCGGCGAGCAGTACTTC. Translation gives CASSPPGDRGFGEQYF.